The clone carrying this T cell receptor beta chain was seen once. This sample is part of a study of cytomegalovirus exposure and HLA in healthy donors. CDR3 size: 15 residues. The J segment lost 0 bases and the V segment lost 4 bases, leaving 4 bases of the junction unmatched. Germline CDR1 is MDHEN and CDR2 is SYDVKM. Primers: 60 Vbeta forward and 13 Jbeta reverse. Data came from immunoSEQ multiplex PCR; TCRdb stores just in-frame clones and leaves some out. Of roughly 99,000 clones detected, approximately 79% appear once; the ten largest clones hold around 1.8%. Sequenced: PBMCs. The chain uses TRBV28 and TRBJ2-7, with TRBD2 matching 9 bases. The TCR sequence derives from a male donor in good health and CMV-seronegative. The chain's CDR3 is CASSSPGLASYEQYF. In DNA, the CDR3 is TGTGCCAGCAGTTCTCCGGGACTAGCCTCCTACGAGCAGTACTTC.